Given below is one TCR beta chain in context. CDR1 is MGHRA, CDR2 YSYEKL, per germline. V dropped 1 base and J dropped 0 bases, with 10 bases sitting between them. The CDR3 runs 15 residues. This sample was taken from a study of T-cell reconstitution after alpha-beta-depleted transplantation in children. A library of TCRbeta sequences, prepared with unique molecular identifiers, was generated. TCRdb re-derived calls from the PCR reads in MiXCR, one entry per CDR3 protein. The table includes 700,000 or so distinct CDR3 sequences, about an eighth detected once. The material sequenced was PBMCs, taken before TCRalphabeta/CD19-depleted stem cell transplant. The receptor's source is a girl aged 2 to 9 with congenital amegakaryocytic thrombocytopenia, due to receive a stem cell transplant. The gene calls are TRBV4-1 and TRBJ2-7, with a weak D call TRBD1 (5 bases). Here the CDR3 DNA reads TGCGCCAGCAGCCAAGGGACATCCCTCTCCTACGAGCAGTACTTC. Translation gives CASSQGTSLSYEQYF.